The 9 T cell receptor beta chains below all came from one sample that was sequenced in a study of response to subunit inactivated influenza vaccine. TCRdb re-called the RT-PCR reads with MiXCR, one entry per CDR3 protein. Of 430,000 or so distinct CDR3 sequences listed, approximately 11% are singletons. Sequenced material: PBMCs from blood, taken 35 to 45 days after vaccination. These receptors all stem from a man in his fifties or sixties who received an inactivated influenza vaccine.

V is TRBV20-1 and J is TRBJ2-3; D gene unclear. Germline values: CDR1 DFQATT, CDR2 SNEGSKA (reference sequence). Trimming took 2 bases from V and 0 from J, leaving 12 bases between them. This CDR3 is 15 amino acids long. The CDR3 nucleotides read TGCAGTGCTAGACAGCTGAGTACTAGCACAGATACGCAGTATTTT. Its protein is CSARQLSTSTDTQYF.

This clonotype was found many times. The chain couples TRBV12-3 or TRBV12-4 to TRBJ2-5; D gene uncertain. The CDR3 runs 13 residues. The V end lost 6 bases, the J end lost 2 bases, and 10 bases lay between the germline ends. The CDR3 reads CASSPRRQETQYF. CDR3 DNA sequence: TGTGCCAGCAGCCCTCGACGGCAAGAGACCCAGTACTTC.

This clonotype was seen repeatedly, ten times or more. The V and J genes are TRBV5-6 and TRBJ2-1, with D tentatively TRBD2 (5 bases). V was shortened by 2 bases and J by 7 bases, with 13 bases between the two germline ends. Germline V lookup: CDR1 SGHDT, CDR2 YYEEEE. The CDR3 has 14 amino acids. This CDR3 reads CASSFWTLGNEQFF. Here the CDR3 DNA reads TGTGCCAGCAGCTTTTGGACTTTGGGGAATGAGCAGTTCTTC. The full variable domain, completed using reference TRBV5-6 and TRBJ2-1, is DAGVTQSPTHLIKTRGQQVTLRCSPKSGHDTVSWYQQALGQGPQFIFQYYEEEERQRGNFPDRFSGHQFPNYSSELNVNALLLGDSALYLCASSFWTLGNEQFFGPGTRLTVL.

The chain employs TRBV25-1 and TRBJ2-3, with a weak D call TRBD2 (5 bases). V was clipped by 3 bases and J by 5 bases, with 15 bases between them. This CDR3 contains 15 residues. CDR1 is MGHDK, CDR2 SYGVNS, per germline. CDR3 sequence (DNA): TGTGCCAGCAGTGAGCCGGGGAGTTTGGGAGATACGCAGTATTTT. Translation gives CASSEPGSLGDTQYF.

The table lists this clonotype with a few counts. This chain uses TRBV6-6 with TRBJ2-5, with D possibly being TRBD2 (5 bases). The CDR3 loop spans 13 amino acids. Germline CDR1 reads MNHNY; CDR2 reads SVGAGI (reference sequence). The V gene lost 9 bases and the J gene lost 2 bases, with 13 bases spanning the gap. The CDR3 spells CASEASSQETQYF. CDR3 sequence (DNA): TGTGCCAGTGAGGCTAGCAGTCAAGAGACCCAGTACTTC.

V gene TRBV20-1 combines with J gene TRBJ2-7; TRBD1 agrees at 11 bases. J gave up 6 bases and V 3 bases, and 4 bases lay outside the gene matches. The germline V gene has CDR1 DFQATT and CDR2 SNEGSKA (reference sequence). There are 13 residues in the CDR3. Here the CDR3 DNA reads TGCAGTGCTAGGGGACAGGGGGTGATCGAGCAGTACTTC. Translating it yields CSARGQGVIEQYF.

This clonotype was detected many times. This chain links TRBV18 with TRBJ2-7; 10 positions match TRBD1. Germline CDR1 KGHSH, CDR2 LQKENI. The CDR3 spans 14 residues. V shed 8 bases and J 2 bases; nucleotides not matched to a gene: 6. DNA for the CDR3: TGTGCCAGCAGTCCGGGACAGGGGACCTACGAGCAGTACTTC. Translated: CASSPGQGTYEQYF.

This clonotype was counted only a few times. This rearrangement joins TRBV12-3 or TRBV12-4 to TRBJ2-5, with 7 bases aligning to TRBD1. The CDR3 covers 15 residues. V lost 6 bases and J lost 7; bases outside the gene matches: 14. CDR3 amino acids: CASSYSDRVLGTQYF. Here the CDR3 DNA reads TGTGCCAGCAGCTATAGCGACAGGGTGTTAGGGACCCAGTACTTC.

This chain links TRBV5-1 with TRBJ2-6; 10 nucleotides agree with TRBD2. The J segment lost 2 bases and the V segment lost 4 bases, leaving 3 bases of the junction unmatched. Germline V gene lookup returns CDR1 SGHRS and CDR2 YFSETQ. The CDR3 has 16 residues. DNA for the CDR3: TGCGCCAGCAGCCCGCTAGCGGGGGCTGGGGCCAACGTCCTGACTTTC. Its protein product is CASSPLAGAGANVLTF.